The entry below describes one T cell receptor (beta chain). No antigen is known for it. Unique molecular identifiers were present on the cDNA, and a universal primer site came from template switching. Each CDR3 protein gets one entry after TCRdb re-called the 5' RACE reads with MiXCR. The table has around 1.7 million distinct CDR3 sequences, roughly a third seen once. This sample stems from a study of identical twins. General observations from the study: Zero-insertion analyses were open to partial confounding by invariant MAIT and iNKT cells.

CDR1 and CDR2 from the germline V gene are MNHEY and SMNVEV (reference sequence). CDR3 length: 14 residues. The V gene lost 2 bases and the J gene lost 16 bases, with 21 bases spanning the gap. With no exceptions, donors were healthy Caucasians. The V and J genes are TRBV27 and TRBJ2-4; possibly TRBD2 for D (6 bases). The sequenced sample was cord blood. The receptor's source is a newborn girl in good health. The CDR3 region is CASSLTEFRGTLYF. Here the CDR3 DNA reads TGTGCCAGCAGTTTAACTGAATTTCGGGGGACGCTTTACTTC.